This T cell receptor (beta chain) was identified during a study of control samples from healthy donors and cancer patients. The CDR3 extends over 16 amino acids. Germline lookup yields CDR1 LGHDT and CDR2 YNNKEL (reference sequence). Trimming removed 4 bases at V and 4 bases at J, with 19 bases between. Repertoires were generated with immunoSEQ multiplex PCR, while TCRdb's copy carries only in-frame clones and drops some. The repertoire holds about 120,000 clones, with roughly nine tenths as singletons. V is TRBV3-1 (or the pseudogene TRBV3-2) and J is TRBJ1-2, with a weak D call TRBD1 (6 bases). The source material was blood. The clonotype originates from a man aged 45-65 years in good health. The CDR3 DNA follows: TGTGCCAGCAGCCCTCCGGGAACAGGGACCGGCTATGGCTACACCTTC. Encoded protein: CASSPPGTGTGYGYTF.